This is a list of T cell receptor beta chains from one sample in a study of CD4 T cells in relation to SARS-CoV-2 and coronaviruses. Their recognized antigens are unknown. Data came from immunoSEQ multiplex PCR; TCRdb stores just in-frame clones and leaves some out. Among almost 20,000 clones listed, around 75% were seen once. Source material: CD4+ T cells from PBMCs, cultured in vitro. These receptors originate from a human donor in good health. Each CDR3 is given with its conserved first and last residue. Each record gives: D gene, V gene, clone size, J gene, CDR3 DNA, CDR3 protein. A D gene is named only where the DNA matches it firmly. Clone size, where shown, is once, few, many, or a class for clones that have expanded.

d_gene: -
v_gene: TRBV4-1
abundance: -
j_gene: TRBJ1-3
CDR3nt: TGCGCCAGCAAGCGCGGCCAGAGTGCAGGTGGAAACACCATATATTTT
CDR3aa: CASKRGQSAGGNTIYF

d_gene: TRBD2
v_gene: TRBV19
abundance: -
j_gene: TRBJ2-1
CDR3nt: TGTGCCAGTGCGAGGGCTAGCGGCTACAATGAGCAGTTCTTC
CDR3aa: CASARASGYNEQFF

d_gene: TRBD1
v_gene: TRBV5-4
abundance: few
j_gene: TRBJ2-1
CDR3nt: TGTGCCAGCAGCTCAGACAGGGCCACCTACAATGAGCAGTTCTTC
CDR3aa: CASSSDRATYNEQFF

d_gene: -
v_gene: TRBV30
abundance: -
j_gene: TRBJ1-6
CDR3nt: TGTGCCTGGAGTGTACGCGGGAGACCCCTCCACTTT
CDR3aa: CAWSVRGRPLHF

d_gene: -
v_gene: TRBV19
abundance: -
j_gene: TRBJ2-7
CDR3nt: TGTGCCAGTAGTTCCGACTATCCAGCCAAGACCTACGAGCAGTACTTC
CDR3aa: CASSSDYPAKTYEQYF

d_gene: -
v_gene: TRBV6-9
abundance: -
j_gene: TRBJ2-1
CDR3nt: TGTGCCAGCAGAATACCCCCCCCGAAGGGCTCCTACAATGAGCAGTTCTTC
CDR3aa: CASRIPPPKGSYNEQFF

d_gene: TRBD2
v_gene: TRBV7-9
abundance: -
j_gene: TRBJ2-1
CDR3nt: TGTGCCAGCAGCCTACCGCCTAGCGGGAGGACCAATGAGCAGTTCTTC
CDR3aa: CASSLPPSGRTNEQFF

d_gene: -
v_gene: TRBV3-1/TRBV3-2
abundance: once
j_gene: TRBJ2-3
CDR3nt: TGTGCCAGCAGCCAAGTCCCAACAGATACGCAGTATTTT
CDR3aa: CASSQVPTDTQYF

d_gene: -
v_gene: TRBV6-2/TRBV6-3
abundance: -
j_gene: TRBJ1-5
CDR3nt: TGTGCCAGCAGTTACGGGGAGTCCTATAGCAATCAGCCCCAGCATTTT
CDR3aa: CASSYGESYSNQPQHF

d_gene: -
v_gene: TRBV20-1
abundance: few
j_gene: TRBJ1-3
CDR3nt: TGCAGTGCTGATATCGGAAACACCATATATTTT
CDR3aa: CSADIGNTIYF

d_gene: TRBD1
v_gene: TRBV7-9
abundance: -
j_gene: TRBJ2-2
CDR3nt: TGTGCCAGCAGCTCGGGACAGGGGGCGTCCGGGGAGCTGTTTTTT
CDR3aa: CASSSGQGASGELFF

d_gene: -
v_gene: TRBV7-2
abundance: once
j_gene: TRBJ1-5
CDR3nt: TGTGCCAGCAGAACGACGGGGGAGCCCCAGCATTTT
CDR3aa: CASRTTGEPQHF

d_gene: -
v_gene: TRBV4-3
abundance: -
j_gene: TRBJ2-1
CDR3nt: TGCGCCAGCAGCCAAGTAGGGCCGGTAGGCTACAATGAGCAGTTCTTC
CDR3aa: CASSQVGPVGYNEQFF

d_gene: TRBD1
v_gene: TRBV11-3
abundance: -
j_gene: TRBJ2-1
CDR3nt: TGTGCCAGCAGCTTCACAGGGACAGGGATATACAATGAGCAGTTCTTC
CDR3aa: CASSFTGTGIYNEQFF

d_gene: -
v_gene: TRBV18
abundance: once
j_gene: TRBJ2-2
CDR3nt: TGTGCCAGCTCACCCTTGGGCCCTAACACCGGGGAGCTGTTTTTT
CDR3aa: CASSPLGPNTGELFF

d_gene: TRBD1
v_gene: TRBV19
abundance: -
j_gene: TRBJ2-1
CDR3nt: TGTGCCAGTAGTATAATGGGACAGGGGAATGAGCAGTTCTTC
CDR3aa: CASSIMGQGNEQFF

d_gene: -
v_gene: TRBV2
abundance: -
j_gene: TRBJ2-3
CDR3nt: TGTGCCAGCAGGATACTAGCTTCTCCGCCCCCGGATACGCAGTATTTT
CDR3aa: CASRILASPPPDTQYF

d_gene: TRBD2
v_gene: TRBV2
abundance: -
j_gene: TRBJ2-4
CDR3nt: TGTGCCAGCATGGGACTAGCGGGGGAAAACATTCAGTACTTC
CDR3aa: CASMGLAGENIQYF

d_gene: -
v_gene: TRBV5-1
abundance: -
j_gene: TRBJ2-5
CDR3nt: TGCGCCAGCAGACTGGGACAAAGAGAAGAGACCCAGTACTTC
CDR3aa: CASRLGQREETQYF

d_gene: -
v_gene: TRBV21-1
abundance: few
j_gene: TRBJ1-2
CDR3nt: TGTGCCAGCAGCAAAGCTCTTAACAGGGAGTTTGCTAACTATGGCTACACCTTC
CDR3aa: CASSKALNREFANYGYTF

d_gene: TRBD2
v_gene: TRBV19
abundance: -
j_gene: TRBJ2-2
CDR3nt: TGTGCCAGTAGTCCTAGGGCTAGCGGTCTGAACACCGGGGAGCTGTTTTTT
CDR3aa: CASSPRASGLNTGELFF

d_gene: -
v_gene: TRBV9
abundance: -
j_gene: TRBJ2-7
CDR3nt: TGTGCCAGCAGCGTAGATGGCAGGACCTACGAGCAGTACTTC
CDR3aa: CASSVDGRTYEQYF

d_gene: -
v_gene: TRBV13
abundance: -
j_gene: TRBJ1-2
CDR3nt: TGTGCCAGCAGCAACAGGAATAACTATGGCTACACCTTC
CDR3aa: CASSNRNNYGYTF

d_gene: TRBD1
v_gene: TRBV7-3
abundance: -
j_gene: TRBJ2-2
CDR3nt: TGTGCCAGCAGCCGGGACAGGGGTGACACCGGGGAGCTGTTTTTT
CDR3aa: CASSRDRGDTGELFF

d_gene: TRBD2
v_gene: TRBV5-1
abundance: -
j_gene: TRBJ2-1
CDR3nt: TGCGCCAGCAGCTTGGCCGGGACTAGCGGGGGAAACAATGAGCAGTTCTTC
CDR3aa: CASSLAGTSGGNNEQFF

d_gene: TRBD2
v_gene: TRBV4-1
abundance: -
j_gene: TRBJ2-7
CDR3nt: TGCGCCAGCAGCCAAGAAATTAGCGGGGGGTCACCCTACGAGCAGTACTTC
CDR3aa: CASSQEISGGSPYEQYF

d_gene: TRBD1
v_gene: TRBV5-1
abundance: -
j_gene: TRBJ1-2
CDR3nt: TGCGCCAGCAGCTTGGGGGACAGGGGGGTCGATGGCTACACCTTC
CDR3aa: CASSLGDRGVDGYTF

d_gene: -
v_gene: TRBV4-3
abundance: -
j_gene: TRBJ2-7
CDR3nt: TGCGCCAGCAGCCAGACTGCAGGGGCCCCCGGCTACGAGCAGTACTTC
CDR3aa: CASSQTAGAPGYEQYF

d_gene: -
v_gene: TRBV27
abundance: few
j_gene: TRBJ2-6
CDR3nt: TGTGCCAGCAGTTTATCCTTGGTACTCGGCTCTGGGGCCAACGTCCTGACTTTC
CDR3aa: CASSLSLVLGSGANVLTF

d_gene: -
v_gene: TRBV6-5
abundance: -
j_gene: TRBJ2-4
CDR3nt: TGTGCCAGCAGTTACTTGCCCACAGCAGCCAAAAACATTCAGTACTTC
CDR3aa: CASSYLPTAAKNIQYF

d_gene: TRBD1
v_gene: TRBV5-4
abundance: -
j_gene: TRBJ1-2
CDR3nt: TGTGCCAGCAGCTCCCCAGGGGGAACCTCTAACTATGGCTACACCTTC
CDR3aa: CASSSPGGTSNYGYTF

d_gene: -
v_gene: TRBV28
abundance: -
j_gene: TRBJ1-4
CDR3nt: TGTGCCAGCAGTTTAACAGGGACGACGATGAAAAAACTGTTTTTT
CDR3aa: CASSLTGTTMKKLFF

d_gene: -
v_gene: TRBV5-1
abundance: once
j_gene: TRBJ2-7
CDR3nt: TGCGCCAGCAGCTTGGCCCAGGGGGGCTGGGAGGAGCAGTACTTC
CDR3aa: CASSLAQGGWEEQYF

d_gene: TRBD2
v_gene: TRBV7-2
abundance: once
j_gene: TRBJ2-5
CDR3nt: TGTGCCAGCAGCCCGGGACTAGCGGGGGAAGAGACCCAGTACTTC
CDR3aa: CASSPGLAGEETQYF

d_gene: TRBD1
v_gene: TRBV6-2/TRBV6-3
abundance: -
j_gene: TRBJ2-3
CDR3nt: TGTGCCAGCAGTTACCCATGGACAGGGGAGTCGGGTACGCAGTATTTT
CDR3aa: CASSYPWTGESGTQYF